This TCR beta chain was obtained from a study of CD8 T cells in Susac syndrome. Each multiple sclerosis control was a treatment-naive patient with relapsing-remitting disease that was either stable or active. Random hexamers were used to reverse transcribe an amount of roughly 0.5 to 1 ug RNA. MiXCR was run by TCRdb on the immunoSEQ multiplex PCR reads, yielding one entry per CDR3 protein. The data contain roughly 120,000 distinct CDR3 sequences, 93% of them singletons. The sample comprised CD4+ T cells from PBMCs. The clonotype comes from a human donor with multiple sclerosis.

In DNA, the CDR3 is TGTGCCAGCAGTTTCTTATTGGTAGCGGGGGGGCGCCCCTACGAGCAGTACTTC. As protein: CASSFLLVAGGRPYEQYF. This chain joins TRBV12-3 or TRBV12-4 and TRBJ2-7; 11 bases are a match to TRBD2. The V gene end was trimmed by 3 bases and the J gene end by 2 bases; junction bases not matched to a gene: 12. The CDR3 runs 18 residues.